This T cell receptor beta chain is drawn from a study of T cell responses to AZD1222 COVID-19 vaccine. Germline values: CDR1 MRHNA, CDR2 SNTAGT. The CDR3 is made up of 13 amino acids. The V and J ends lost 6 bases and 0 bases respectively, with 3 bases between them. Generated by immunoSEQ multiplex PCR, the TCRdb table keeps only in-frame clones and is missing some. Seen here are about 120,000 clones, 85% to 90% observed once, and the top ten hold 7.7%. This chain uses TRBV6-4 with TRBJ2-6; the D is unclear. The sequence came from an adult in good health. This material consisted of peripheral blood, taken on day 0 of AZD1222 vaccination. CDR3 amino acids: CASRPSGANVLTF. CDR3 DNA sequence: TGTGCCAGCAGGCCCTCTGGGGCCAACGTCCTGACTTTC.